Listed below are T cell receptor beta chains from one sample, sequenced in a study of T cells after yellow fever vaccination. TCRdb independently ran MiXCR on the 5' RACE reads; one entry per CDR3 protein. This table has fewer than 100,000 distinct CDR3 sequences, under 7% appearing once. The sequences come from CD8+ T cells sorted from PBMCs, collected 10 days after the yellow fever booster vaccination. The origin of the receptors is a man between 18 and 35 years old who received the YFV17D yellow fever vaccine. CDR3s include the opening cysteine and the closing phenylalanine or tryptophan. D genes are given only for firm matches. Clone size, where shown, is once, few, many, or a class for clones that have expanded.

size,D,V,J,CDR3,DNA
many,NA,TRBV6-2/TRBV6-3,TRBJ2-1,CASSYSRSGNEQFF,TGTGCCAGCAGTTACTCCAGGTCTGGCAATGAGCAGTTCTTC
NA,NA,TRBV5-1,TRBJ2-2,CASSLAIANTGELFF,TGCGCCAGCAGCTTGGCCATAGCGAACACCGGGGAGCTGTTTTTT
NA,TRBD1,TRBV4-1,TRBJ1-5,CASSATGGLSNQPQHF,TGCGCCAGCAGCGCGACAGGGGGTTTGAGCAATCAGCCCCAGCATTTT
many,NA,TRBV19,TRBJ2-3,CASGISSTDTQYF,TGTGCCTCAGGAATATCATCAACAGATACGCAGTATTTT
NA,TRBD1,TRBV29-1,TRBJ2-5,CSVPLGTGVGTQYF,TGCAGCGTTCCCCTCGGGACAGGGGTCGGGACCCAGTACTTC
few,TRBD2,TRBV12-3/TRBV12-4,TRBJ2-3,CASSLHTYRGGRTDTQYF,TGTGCCAGCAGTTTACACACTTACCGCGGGGGGCGCACAGATACGCAGTATTTT
NA,NA,TRBV6-2/TRBV6-3,TRBJ1-1,CASSYSQGLLTEAFF,TGTGCCAGCAGTTACTCTCAGGGTCTTCTCACTGAAGCTTTCTTT
many,TRBD2,TRBV11-2,TRBJ2-1,CASSFGTSGGALYNEQFF,TGTGCCAGCAGCTTCGGGACTAGCGGGGGGGCCCTCTACAATGAGCAGTTCTTC
NA,NA,TRBV30,TRBJ1-1,CAWNGATEAFF,TGTGCCTGGAATGGGGCGACTGAAGCTTTCTTT
many,NA,TRBV29-1,TRBJ1-1,CSVEAYQGGTEAFF,TGCAGCGTTGAAGCCTACCAAGGAGGCACTGAAGCTTTCTTT
few,NA,TRBV3-1,TRBJ2-5,CASSQEPREVQETQYF,TGTGCCAGCAGCCAAGAGCCCCGGGAAGTCCAAGAGACCCAGTACTTC
NA,NA,TRBV13,TRBJ1-1,CASSPRGEGTEAFF,TGTGCCAGCAGCCCGCGAGGAGAGGGTACTGAAGCTTTCTTT
few,TRBD2,TRBV4-1,TRBJ2-3,CASSRRVRGGAEDTQYF,TGCGCCAGCAGCCGTCGAGTGCGGGGGGGGGCCGAAGATACGCAGTATTTT
NA,NA,TRBV13,TRBJ2-5,CASSSFLETQYF,TGTGCCAGCAGCTCATTTTTGGAGACCCAGTACTTC
NA,TRBD1,TRBV6-1,TRBJ1-6,CASTPRGTGWFSPLHF,TGTGCCAGCACCCCTAGGGGGACAGGGTGGTTTTCACCCCTCCACTTT
NA,NA,TRBV20-1,TRBJ2-1,CSARDSFSSYNEQFF,TGCAGTGCTAGGGACTCATTTAGCTCCTACAATGAGCAGTTCTTC
NA,NA,TRBV6-1,TRBJ2-1,CASSDILDPTSYNEQFF,TGTGCCAGCAGTGATATCCTCGACCCGACCTCCTACAATGAGCAGTTCTTC
few,TRBD1,TRBV9,TRBJ2-1,CASSLRDRDGHEQFF,TGTGCCAGCAGCTTACGGGACAGGGACGGGCATGAGCAGTTCTTC
few,NA,TRBV20-1,TRBJ1-2,CSARDRSGTARNYGYTF,TGCAGTGCTAGAGATAGGTCCGGGACGGCCCGCAACTATGGCTACACCTTC
NA,TRBD1,TRBV5-1,TRBJ1-5,CASSLQGNQPQHF,TGCGCCAGCAGCTTACAGGGGAATCAGCCCCAGCATTTT
few,TRBD1,TRBV2,TRBJ2-6,CASSELRTGSNSGANVLTF,TGTGCCAGCAGTGAGCTTCGGACAGGGTCAAACTCTGGGGCCAACGTCCTGACTTTC
many,NA,TRBV4-1,TRBJ1-4,CASSQVGGSGEKLFF,TGCGCCAGCAGCCAAGTGGGGGGGTCTGGTGAAAAACTGTTTTTT
NA,NA,TRBV7-9,TRBJ1-1,CASSIGRAIRNTEAFF,TGTGCCAGCAGTATTGGCAGGGCGATCCGAAACACTGAAGCTTTCTTT
few,NA,TRBV12-3/TRBV12-4,TRBJ2-3,CASSLFLDRTWGTDTQYF,TGTGCCAGCAGTCTATTCCTGGACAGAACCTGGGGCACAGATACGCAGTATTTT
many,TRBD2,TRBV5-6,TRBJ2-5,CASSLERTSGGYRGETQYF,TGTGCCAGCAGCCTCGAACGGACTAGCGGGGGCTACAGGGGAGAGACCCAGTACTTC
NA,NA,TRBV6-5,TRBJ1-4,CASSEIPVTTNEKLFF,TGTGCCAGCAGCGAGATACCCGTTACGACTAATGAAAAACTGTTTTTT
NA,NA,TRBV7-9,TRBJ2-3,CASSLGDFQSQYF,TGTGCCAGCAGCTTAGGGGACTTCCAGTCCCAGTATTTT
NA,TRBD2,TRBV4-1,TRBJ2-2,CASSHSPALAGATGELFF,TGCGCCAGCAGCCATTCACCCGCCCTAGCGGGGGCCACCGGGGAGCTGTTTTTT
NA,NA,TRBV7-6,TRBJ2-7,CASSLAGDEQYF,TGTGCCAGCAGCTTAGCCGGCGACGAGCAGTACTTC
NA,TRBD2,TRBV5-1,TRBJ2-5,CASSLGRSGAGRVTQYF,TGCGCCAGCAGCTTGGGCCGAAGCGGGGCTGGCCGGGTGACCCAGTACTTC
many,NA,TRBV7-9,TRBJ2-2,CASSLFDGKFSTGELFF,TGTGCCAGCAGCTTATTCGATGGTAAATTCAGCACCGGGGAGCTGTTTTTT
many,NA,TRBV14,TRBJ1-1,CASSPFLAEAFF,TGTGCCAGCAGCCCCTTTTTGGCTGAAGCTTTCTTT
many,NA,TRBV7-8,TRBJ2-1,CASSMLDLIYNEQFF,TGTGCCAGCAGCATGCTCGACCTAATCTACAATGAGCAGTTCTTC
NA,NA,TRBV6-2/TRBV6-3,TRBJ2-5,CASSALETQYF,TGTGCCAGCAGTGCCTTGGAGACCCAGTACTTC
NA,NA,TRBV9,TRBJ1-1,CASSVGSTNTEAFF,TGTGCCAGCAGCGTGGGCAGCACGAACACTGAAGCTTTCTTT
NA,NA,TRBV20-1,TRBJ1-2,CSASGTAFPYGYTF,TGCAGTGCGTCCGGGACGGCCTTTCCCTATGGCTACACCTTC
NA,NA,TRBV4-2,TRBJ1-6,CASSHPVGTNNSPLHF,TGTGCCAGCAGCCATCCCGTCGGGACCAATAATTCACCCCTCCACTTT
NA,NA,TRBV29-1,TRBJ1-1,CSVVGTEAFF,TGCAGCGTTGTTGGCACTGAAGCTTTCTTT
NA,TRBD1,TRBV7-9,TRBJ2-3,CASSPGTGAHTDTQYF,TGTGCCAGCAGCCCAGGGACAGGGGCCCACACAGATACGCAGTATTTT
few,NA,TRBV7-2,TRBJ1-6,CASSLVEGSYNSPLHF,TGTGCCAGCAGCTTAGTCGAGGGCAGCTATAATTCACCCCTCCACTTT
few,NA,TRBV9,TRBJ1-5,CASSVGGTAYQPQHF,TGTGCCAGCAGCGTTGGGGGAACGGCGTATCAGCCCCAGCATTTT
NA,NA,TRBV27,TRBJ1-1,CASSLFKNTEAFF,TGTGCCAGCAGTTTATTCAAGAACACTGAAGCTTTCTTT
many,TRBD2,TRBV3-1,TRBJ2-7,CASSHSEGLAGLAQYF,TGTGCCAGCAGCCACTCCGAGGGACTAGCGGGGTTGGCGCAGTACTTC
many,NA,TRBV6-5,TRBJ2-1,CASSYSGGGFNEQFF,TGTGCCAGCAGTTACTCGGGAGGTGGGTTTAATGAGCAGTTCTTC
few,NA,TRBV7-2,TRBJ2-3,CASSLRDNPTQDTQYF,TGTGCCAGCAGCCTCCGGGACAATCCTACGCAAGATACGCAGTATTTT
few,NA,TRBV4-1,TRBJ2-3,CASSKRPVWVSTDTQYF,TGCGCCAGCAGCAAAAGGCCGGTTTGGGTTAGCACAGATACGCAGTATTTT
NA,NA,TRBV6-2/TRBV6-3,TRBJ1-2,CASSRGKRGGYTF,TGTGCCAGCAGTCGGGGTAAAAGAGGCGGCTACACCTTC
many,NA,TRBV7-2,TRBJ2-1,CASRRPTGLESSYNEQFF,TGTGCCAGCAGGCGACCTACAGGGCTTGAGAGCTCCTACAATGAGCAGTTCTTC
few,TRBD1,TRBV7-9,TRBJ1-2,CASSLSHDRKGQIHGYTF,TGTGCCAGCAGCCTTTCACACGACCGAAAGGGACAGATTCATGGCTACACCTTC
few,TRBD1,TRBV5-4,TRBJ2-5,CASRGGTGGRSETQYF,TGTGCCAGCAGGGGGGGTACAGGGGGCCGGTCGGAGACCCAGTACTTC
NA,TRBD1,TRBV2,TRBJ2-5,CATRQGALKETQYF,TGTGCTACCCGACAGGGGGCGTTAAAAGAGACCCAGTACTTC
NA,TRBD1,TRBV7-8,TRBJ2-1,CASSPSGTGGRNEQFF,TGTGCCAGCAGTCCCTCCGGGACAGGGGGTCGCAATGAGCAGTTCTTC
few,NA,TRBV6-2/TRBV6-3,TRBJ2-2,CASSWAELFF,TGTGCCAGCAGTTGGGCCGAGCTGTTTTTT
many,NA,TRBV19,TRBJ2-5,CASSIGDGYQETQYF,TGTGCCAGTAGTATAGGGGACGGGTACCAAGAGACCCAGTACTTC
NA,NA,TRBV27,TRBJ2-7,CASSPAGEDVYEQYF,TGTGCCAGCAGTCCGGCCGGGGAGGATGTGTACGAGCAGTACTTC
few,NA,TRBV25-1,TRBJ2-7,CASSEWGSPYEQYF,TGTGCCAGCAGTGAATGGGGCAGCCCCTACGAGCAGTACTTC
many,TRBD2,TRBV20-1,TRBJ2-1,CSARDLNPSGGSSYNEQFF,TGCAGTGCTAGAGATCTAAACCCTAGCGGGGGTTCGTCCTACAATGAGCAGTTCTTC
few,NA,TRBV4-1,TRBJ1-4,CASSQVGGQQNEKLFF,TGCGCCAGCAGCCAAGTGGGGGGCCAGCAAAATGAAAAACTGTTTTTT
few,NA,TRBV7-8,TRBJ2-5,CASSLWRSSQETQYF,TGTGCCAGCAGCTTATGGAGGTCGTCCCAAGAGACCCAGTACTTC